This section outlines one T cell receptor beta chain sequence together with its context. Antigen specificity is unknown. This record belongs to a study of CD8+CD57+ T cells in acquired aplastic anemia. Study summary: Yields of DNA that came from sorted CD4+ and CD8+ cells averaged approximately 3.2 ug. CD4+ cell libraries from healthy donors averaged about 10.8 million reads. Study-wide points: Overlapping CD8+ CDR3 repertoires of patients and controls contained under 35 shared sequences. Patients and controls were not found to differ significantly in CD8+ Simpson's diversity.

Template material for TCR beta VDJ and CDR3 profiling consisted of genomic DNA. Each CDR3 protein gets one entry after TCRdb re-called the reads with MiXCR. The sample has around 150,000 distinct CDR3 sequences; roughly 48% are singletons. CDR1 SGHAT and CDR2 FQDESV come from the germline V gene (reference sequence). V lost 3 bases and J lost 2, with 12 bases in between. The CDR3 has 15 amino acids. Material: sorted CD4+, CD8+, or CD8+CD57+ T cells (not recorded which) from PBMCs. The chain combines TRBV11-1 with TRBJ2-3; D not certain. The TCR comes from a human donor in good health. For the CDR3, the DNA is TGTGCCAGCAGCTTGGTAGTAAGGGCCACAGATACGCAGTATTTT. Amino acids: CASSLVVRATDTQYF.